A selection of T cell receptor beta chains follows, all from one sample in a study of blood T cell repertoires in COVID-19. Sequenced by immunoSEQ multiplex PCR; TCRdb stores in-frame clones only, minus some. Counted here are approximately 80,000 clones, around 85% occurring once; the ten biggest clones make up 3%. The sequencing input was peripheral blood. The origin of the receptors is a woman of 80 years or more with COVID-19, enrolled during active disease. Each CDR3 is given with its conserved first and last residue. D genes are given only for firm matches. The size of a clone is reported for some rows only, either as once, few or many, or as a class for expanded clones.

clone_size d_call j_call v_call cdr3_nt cdr3_aa
NA NA TRBJ1-2 TRBV6-1 TGTGCCAGCAGTGAACTAACAGGCATCTATGGCTACACCTTC CASSELTGIYGYTF
NA TRBD1 TRBJ1-3 TRBV9 TGTGCCAGCAGCGTTGGGGACAGGGCGTATGGAAACACCATATATTTT CASSVGDRAYGNTIYF
NA NA TRBJ2-1 TRBV7-9 TGTGCCAGCAGCTCGCAGGGGTTGAGCGAGCAGTTCTTC CASSSQGLSEQFF
NA NA TRBJ1-5 TRBV19 TGTGCCAGTAGTATAGGGCTATTTGGCAGGGCGAACAATCAGCCCCAGCATTTT CASSIGLFGRANNQPQHF
NA TRBD1 TRBJ2-7 TRBV18 TGTGCCAGCTCACCGGGACAGGACTACGAGCAGTACTTC CASSPGQDYEQYF
NA NA TRBJ2-7 TRBV3-1/TRBV3-2 TGTGCCAGCAGCCCTCGACTAGGTTTTTCCTACGAGCAGTACTTC CASSPRLGFSYEQYF
NA TRBD1 TRBJ1-2 TRBV7-9 TGTGCCAGCAGTACGGACTGGGGACAGGGAAGATATGGCTACACCTTC CASSTDWGQGRYGYTF
NA TRBD1 TRBJ2-7 TRBV28 TGTGCCAGCAGTTCGACGGGACAGGGGGCGAGAGAGCAGTACTTC CASSSTGQGAREQYF
NA TRBD2 TRBJ2-7 TRBV3-1/TRBV3-2 TGTGCCAGCAGCGTCACTAGCGGGAGTTCCTACGAGCAGTACTTC CASSVTSGSSYEQYF
NA TRBD2 TRBJ2-3 TRBV3-1/TRBV3-2 TGTGCCAGCAGCCAATGGGGACTAGCCGGCACAGATACGCAGTATTTT CASSQWGLAGTDTQYF
NA NA TRBJ2-7 TRBV7-3 TGTGCCAGCAGCCCCGAGCCTACCCTCTCCTACGAGCAGTACTTC CASSPEPTLSYEQYF
NA NA TRBJ2-2 TRBV2 TGTGCCAGCTCCCAGGAGGGCATAAACACCGGGGAGCTGTTTTTT CASSQEGINTGELFF
NA TRBD1 TRBJ2-3 TRBV7-2 TGTGCCAGCAGCTCCCGGGACAGCGCCTGGAATACGCAGTATTTT CASSSRDSAWNTQYF
NA NA TRBJ1-1 TRBV28 TGTGCCAGCAGTTTTACAGGGTTAAAAGCTTTCTTT CASSFTGLKAFF
NA TRBD2 TRBJ2-7 TRBV19 TGTGCCAGTAGTATAGGGCTAGCGGGAGTCTACGAGCAGTACTTC CASSIGLAGVYEQYF
NA NA TRBJ1-2 TRBV28 TGTGCCAGCAGATACGCCGGGGGGGGCTATGGCTACACCTTC CASRYAGGGYGYTF
NA NA TRBJ1-2 TRBV5-1 TGCGCCAGCAGCTTTGCCAGGGACTATGGCTACACCTTC CASSFARDYGYTF
few NA TRBJ2-7 TRBV4-2 TGTGCCAGCAGCCAAGAATCGAATGTGCGGGGTTTATTCTACGAGCAGTACTTC CASSQESNVRGLFYEQYF
NA TRBD2 TRBJ2-1 TRBV2 TGTGCCAGACGGAGACTAGCGGGAGTCAATGAGCAGTTCTTC CARRRLAGVNEQFF
NA TRBD1 TRBJ1-2 TRBV28 TGTGCCAGCAGGGACAGGGCTGGCTACACCTTC CASRDRAGYTF
NA NA TRBJ2-5 TRBV10-1 TGCGCCAGCGGGAAGCCGTGTCTGGGACTCCCTAAAGAGACCCAGTACTTC CASGKPCLGLPKETQYF
few TRBD2 TRBJ2-7 TRBV27 TGTGCCAGCAGTCGACTAGCGGGGGGATCCTACGAGCAGTACTTC CASSRLAGGSYEQYF
NA TRBD1 TRBJ2-2 TRBV6-5 TGTGCCAGCACCTGGACAGGGGGCCACACCGGGGAGCTGTTTTTT CASTWTGGHTGELFF
NA TRBD1 TRBJ1-2 TRBV4-2 TGTGCCAGCAGCTTTACCGGCGCGCAGGGGGCGGGCGGCTACACCTTC CASSFTGAQGAGGYTF
NA NA TRBJ1-1 TRBV12-3/TRBV12-4 TGTGCCAGCAGTTTAAGGGGAACTGAAGCTTTCTTT CASSLRGTEAFF
NA NA TRBJ2-3 TRBV18 TGTGCCAGCTCACCACGAGCAGGGGGGGATACGCAGTATTTT CASSPRAGGDTQYF
few NA TRBJ1-5 TRBV3-1/TRBV3-2 TGTGCCAGCAGCCCGAGTTCAGGGTATCAGCCCCAGCATTTT CASSPSSGYQPQHF
NA TRBD1 TRBJ2-7 TRBV28 TGTGCCAGCAGTTTACTTTGGGACAGGAAGCAGTACTTC CASSLLWDRKQYF
NA TRBD1 TRBJ1-3 TRBV5-1 TGCGCCAGCAGCCTGGAACCAACAGGGGCCTCTGGAAACACCATATATTTT CASSLEPTGASGNTIYF
NA NA TRBJ1-5 TRBV5-1 TGCGCCAGCAGCTTGGATGGGAGGAATCAGCCCCAGCATTTT CASSLDGRNQPQHF
NA TRBD1 TRBJ1-1 TRBV9 TGTGCCAGCCTTCGGACAGGGTGGTTCTTT CASLRTGWFF
NA NA TRBJ1-2 TRBV18 TGTGCCAGCTCACAGGCGACCCTAGCTAACTATGGCTACACCTTC CASSQATLANYGYTF
once NA TRBJ2-2 TRBV9 TGTGCCAGCAGCGTATCTCCAGGCACACGGACCGGGGAGCTGTTTTTT CASSVSPGTRTGELFF
NA NA TRBJ1-3 TRBV7-2 TGTGCCAGCAGCCGGGGGAACTCTGGAAACACCATATATTTT CASSRGNSGNTIYF
NA NA TRBJ1-3 TRBV7-9 TGTGCCAGCAGCTTAGCGCGGGCACCTCCAAGCTCTGGAAACACCATATATTTT CASSLARAPPSSGNTIYF
few NA TRBJ2-2 TRBV7-7 TGTGCTAGCAGCAACTTATTACAGGGAGACACCGGGGAGCTGTTTTTT CASSNLLQGDTGELFF
NA NA TRBJ2-7 TRBV15 TGTGCCACCAGCAGAGACCGGACAGTTACCTACGAGCAGTACTTC CATSRDRTVTYEQYF
NA TRBD1 TRBJ2-5 TRBV5-1 TGCGCCAGCAGCTTGTCGGACAGGGAGACCCAGTACTTC CASSLSDRETQYF
NA NA TRBJ2-2 TRBV19 TGTGCCAGTAAGGAACAGGGTTCCCTAACCGCCGGGGAGCTGTTTTTT CASKEQGSLTAGELFF
NA TRBD2 TRBJ2-1 TRBV5-6 TGTGCCAGCAGCACGCTTGGTCTAGCGGGGGGGTACAATGAGCAGTTCTTC CASSTLGLAGGYNEQFF
NA NA TRBJ1-5 TRBV14 TGTGCCAGCAGCCACAAACGAATTACGGACCCTTATTTCGACAGAAATCAGCCCCAGCATTTT CASSHKRITDPYFDRNQPQHF
NA NA TRBJ2-1 TRBV28 TGTGCCAGCAGTTTAGATAGCGGCCTCTACAATGAGCAGTTCTTC CASSLDSGLYNEQFF
once TRBD2 TRBJ2-1 TRBV7-3 TGTGCCAGCAGCTTAAATCCTAGCGGGAGCGGCAGGTCCTACAATGAGCAGTTCTTC CASSLNPSGSGRSYNEQFF
NA TRBD1 TRBJ2-7 TRBV18 TGTGCCAGCTCAAGATTACAGGGGGTCTACGAGCAGTACTTC CASSRLQGVYEQYF
NA TRBD2 TRBJ2-6 TRBV19 TGTGCCAGTAGTATTCACGGGGGGGCTAGTAGCTCTGGGGCCAACGTCCTGACTTTC CASSIHGGASSSGANVLTF
NA NA TRBJ2-1 TRBV30 TGTGCCTGGACCCGGGGGAGTTACAATGAGCAGTTCTTC CAWTRGSYNEQFF
NA TRBD1 TRBJ1-2 TRBV29-1 TGCAGCGACAAGACAGGGGAGGGCTACACCTTC CSDKTGEGYTF
NA TRBD2 TRBJ2-4 TRBV6-2/TRBV6-3 TGTGCCAGCAGTTATACCCCACTAGCGGGGGGCCCTATGTACATTCAGTACTTC CASSYTPLAGGPMYIQYF
NA NA TRBJ2-3 TRBV7-2 TGTGCCAGCAGCTTACTGGATACGCAGTATTTT CASSLLDTQYF
once NA TRBJ1-3 TRBV13 TGTGCCAGCAGCGTGTCAACAGGAAACACCATATATTTT CASSVSTGNTIYF
few TRBD2 TRBJ2-7 TRBV9 TGTGCCAGCAGCGTAGTGGCGGGAGCTGCCTACGAGCAGTACTTC CASSVVAGAAYEQYF
NA TRBD2 TRBJ2-5 TRBV7-8 TGTGCCAGCAGCTTAGGTACAGCGGGGGGACTAGAGACCCAGTACTTC CASSLGTAGGLETQYF
NA TRBD1 TRBJ1-5 TRBV2 TGTGCCAGCAGTGGGGACAGGGGAAATCAGCCCCAGCATTTT CASSGDRGNQPQHF
few NA TRBJ2-7 TRBV10-3 TGTGCCATCAGTGAGCCTAGCGAGAGCTCCTACGAGCAGTACTTC CAISEPSESSYEQYF
NA NA TRBJ2-5 TRBV3-1/TRBV3-2 TGTGCCAGCAGCCATTATGTTAGAGAGACCCAGTACTTC CASSHYVRETQYF
NA NA TRBJ2-1 TRBV6-5 TGTGCCAGCAGCCTTGCCAGGGGTAATGAGCAGTTCTTC CASSLARGNEQFF
NA NA TRBJ2-5 TRBV14 TGTGCCAGCAGCCAAGTTCGCGGCAGGGGCCAAGAGACCCAGTACTTC CASSQVRGRGQETQYF
NA TRBD1 TRBJ1-2 TRBV5-4 TGTGCCAGCAGCCTGACAGGGGGGAGGTATGGCTACACCTTC CASSLTGGRYGYTF